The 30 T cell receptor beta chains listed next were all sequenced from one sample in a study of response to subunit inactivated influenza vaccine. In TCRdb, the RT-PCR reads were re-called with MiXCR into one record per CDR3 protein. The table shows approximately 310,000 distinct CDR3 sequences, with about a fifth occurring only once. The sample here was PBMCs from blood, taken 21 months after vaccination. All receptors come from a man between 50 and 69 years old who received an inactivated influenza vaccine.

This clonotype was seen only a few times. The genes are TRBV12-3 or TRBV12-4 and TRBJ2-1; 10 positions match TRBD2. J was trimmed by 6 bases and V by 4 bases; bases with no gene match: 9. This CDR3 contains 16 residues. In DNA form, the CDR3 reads TGTGCCAGCAGTTCCTTAGCGGGAGGACGTGGCAATGAGCAGTTCTTC. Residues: CASSSLAGGRGNEQFF.

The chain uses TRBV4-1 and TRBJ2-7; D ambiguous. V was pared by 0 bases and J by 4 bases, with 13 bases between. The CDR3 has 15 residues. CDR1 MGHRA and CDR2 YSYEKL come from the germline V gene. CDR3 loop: CASSQDPVSRYEQYF. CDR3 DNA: TGCGCCAGCAGCCAAGACCCAGTTTCGAGGTACGAGCAGTACTTC.

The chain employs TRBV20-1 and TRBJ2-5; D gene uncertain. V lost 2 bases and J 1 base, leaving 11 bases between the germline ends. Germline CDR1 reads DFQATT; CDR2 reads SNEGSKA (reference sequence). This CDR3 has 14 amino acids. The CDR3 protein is CSARNSQTQETQYF. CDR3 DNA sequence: TGCAGTGCTAGAAATTCGCAGACCCAAGAGACCCAGTACTTC.

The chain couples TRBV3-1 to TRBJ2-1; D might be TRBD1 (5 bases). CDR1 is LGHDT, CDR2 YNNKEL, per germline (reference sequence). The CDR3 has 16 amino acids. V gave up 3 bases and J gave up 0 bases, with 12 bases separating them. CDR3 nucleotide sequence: TGTGCCAGCAGCCACAGGGTTTCGAGCTCCTACAATGAGCAGTTCTTC. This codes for CASSHRVSSSYNEQFF.

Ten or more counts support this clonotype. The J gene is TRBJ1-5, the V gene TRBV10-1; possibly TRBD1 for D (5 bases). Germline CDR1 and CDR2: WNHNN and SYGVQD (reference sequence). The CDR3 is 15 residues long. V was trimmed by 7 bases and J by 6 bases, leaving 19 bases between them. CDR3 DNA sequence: TGCGCCAGCACCAGACGAGACAGAGGCACTCAGCCCCAGCATTTT. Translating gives CASTRRDRGTQPQHF.

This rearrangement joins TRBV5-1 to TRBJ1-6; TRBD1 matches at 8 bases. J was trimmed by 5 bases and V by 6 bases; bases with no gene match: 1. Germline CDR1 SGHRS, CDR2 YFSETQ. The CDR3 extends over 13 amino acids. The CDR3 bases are TGCGCCAGCATGGGACAGGATAATTCACCCCTCCACTTT. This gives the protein CASMGQDNSPLHF.

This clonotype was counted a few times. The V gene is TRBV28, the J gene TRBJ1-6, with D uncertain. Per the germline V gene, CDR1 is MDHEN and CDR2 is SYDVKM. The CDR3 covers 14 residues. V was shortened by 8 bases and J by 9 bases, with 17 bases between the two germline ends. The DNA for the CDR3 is TGTGCCAGCGGCACCAACGGGGTACTTTCACCCCTCCACTTT. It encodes CASGTNGVLSPLHF.

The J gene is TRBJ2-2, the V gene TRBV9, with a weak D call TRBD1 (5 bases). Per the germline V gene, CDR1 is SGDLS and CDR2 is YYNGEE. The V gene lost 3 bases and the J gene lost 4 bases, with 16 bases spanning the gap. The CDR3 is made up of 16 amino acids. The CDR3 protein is CASSGGGSSGTGELFF. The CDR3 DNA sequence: TGTGCCAGCAGCGGGGGCGGTAGTTCGGGCACCGGGGAGCTGTTTTTT.

The CDR3: CATSSIRDRSDNEQFF. The CDR3 DNA reads TGTGCCACCAGCTCAATCCGGGACAGGTCCGACAATGAGCAGTTCTTC. The chain is built from TRBV24-1 and TRBJ2-1, with 8 bases fitting TRBD1. Germline V lookup: CDR1 KGHDR, CDR2 SFDVKD. The CDR3 loop spans 16 amino acids. With 7 bases clipped from V and 5 bases from J, the junction kept 12 bases outside the gene matches.

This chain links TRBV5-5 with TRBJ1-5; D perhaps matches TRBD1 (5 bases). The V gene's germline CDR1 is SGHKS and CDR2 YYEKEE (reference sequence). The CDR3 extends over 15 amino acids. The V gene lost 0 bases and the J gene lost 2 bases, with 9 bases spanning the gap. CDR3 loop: CASSLAAGGNQPQHF. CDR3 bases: TGTGCCAGCAGCTTGGCAGCGGGGGGCAATCAGCCCCAGCATTTT.

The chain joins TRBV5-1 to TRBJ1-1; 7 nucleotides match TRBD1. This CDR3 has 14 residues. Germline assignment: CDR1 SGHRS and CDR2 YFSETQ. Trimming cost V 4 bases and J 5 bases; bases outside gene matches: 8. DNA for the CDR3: TGCGCCAGCAGCACCGACAGGGAGGGAACTGAAGCTTTCTTT. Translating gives CASSTDREGTEAFF.

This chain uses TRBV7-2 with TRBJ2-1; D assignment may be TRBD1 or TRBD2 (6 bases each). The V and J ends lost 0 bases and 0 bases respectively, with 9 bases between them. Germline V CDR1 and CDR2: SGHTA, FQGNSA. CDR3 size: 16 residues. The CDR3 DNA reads TGTGCCAGCAGCTTAGCTTCGGGGGCCTCCTACAATGAGCAGTTCTTC. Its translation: CASSLASGASYNEQFF.

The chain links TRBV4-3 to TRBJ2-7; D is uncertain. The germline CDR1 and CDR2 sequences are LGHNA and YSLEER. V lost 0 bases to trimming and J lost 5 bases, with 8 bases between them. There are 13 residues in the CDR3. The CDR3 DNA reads TGCGCCAGCAGCCAAGAACGTCGGAACGAGCAGTACTTC. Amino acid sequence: CASSQERRNEQYF.

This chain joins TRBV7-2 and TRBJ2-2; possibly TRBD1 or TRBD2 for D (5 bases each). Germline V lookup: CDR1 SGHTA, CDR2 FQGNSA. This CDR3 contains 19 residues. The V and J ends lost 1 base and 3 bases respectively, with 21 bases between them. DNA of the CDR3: TGTGCCAGCAGCTTAGGGCGTCAGGGATGGGTGGGGGACACCGGGGAGCTGTTTTTT. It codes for CASSLGRQGWVGDTGELFF.

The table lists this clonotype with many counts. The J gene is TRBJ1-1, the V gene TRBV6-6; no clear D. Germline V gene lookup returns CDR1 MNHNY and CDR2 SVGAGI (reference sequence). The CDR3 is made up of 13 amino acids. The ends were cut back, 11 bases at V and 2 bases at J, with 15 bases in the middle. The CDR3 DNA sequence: TGTGCCTCCCGCGCGGAGACTAACACTGAAGCTTTCTTT. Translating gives CASRAETNTEAFF.

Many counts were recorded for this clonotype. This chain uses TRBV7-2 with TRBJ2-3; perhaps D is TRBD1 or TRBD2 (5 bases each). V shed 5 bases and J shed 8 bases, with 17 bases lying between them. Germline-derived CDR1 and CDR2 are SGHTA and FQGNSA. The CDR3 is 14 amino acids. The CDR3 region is CASSPSGTEATQYF. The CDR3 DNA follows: TGTGCCAGCAGCCCCTCAGGGACCGAGGCTACGCAGTATTTT.

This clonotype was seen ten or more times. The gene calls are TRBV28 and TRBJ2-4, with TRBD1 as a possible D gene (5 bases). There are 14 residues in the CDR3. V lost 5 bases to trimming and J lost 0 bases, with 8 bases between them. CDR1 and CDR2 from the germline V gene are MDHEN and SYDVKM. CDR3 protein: CASSLQGAKNIQYF. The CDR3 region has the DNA TGTGCCAGCAGTCTCCAGGGAGCCAAAAACATTCAGTACTTC.

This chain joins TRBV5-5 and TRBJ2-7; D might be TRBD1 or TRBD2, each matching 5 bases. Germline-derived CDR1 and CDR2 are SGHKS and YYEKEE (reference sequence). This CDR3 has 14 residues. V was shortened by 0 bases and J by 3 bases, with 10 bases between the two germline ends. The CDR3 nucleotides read TGTGCCAGCAGCTTGGAGGGACGGCTCTACGAGCAGTACTTC. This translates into CASSLEGRLYEQYF.

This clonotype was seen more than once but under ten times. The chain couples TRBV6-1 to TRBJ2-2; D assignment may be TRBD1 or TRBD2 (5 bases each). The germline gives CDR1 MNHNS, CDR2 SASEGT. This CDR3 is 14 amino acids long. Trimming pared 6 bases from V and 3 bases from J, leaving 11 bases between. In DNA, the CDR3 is TGTGCCAGCAGATCCGGGGCCTACACCGGGGAGCTGTTTTTT. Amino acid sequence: CASRSGAYTGELFF.

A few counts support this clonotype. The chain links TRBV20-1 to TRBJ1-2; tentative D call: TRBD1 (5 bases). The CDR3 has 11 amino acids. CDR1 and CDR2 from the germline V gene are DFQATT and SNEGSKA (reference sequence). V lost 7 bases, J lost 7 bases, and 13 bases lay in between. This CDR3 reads CSVIQVPGYTF. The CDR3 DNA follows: TGCAGTGTTATACAGGTTCCTGGCTACACCTTC.

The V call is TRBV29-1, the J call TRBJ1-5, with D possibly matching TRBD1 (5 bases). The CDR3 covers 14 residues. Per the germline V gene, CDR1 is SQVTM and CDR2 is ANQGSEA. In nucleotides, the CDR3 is TGCATCCCTAGAGGGGAAATCGGCAATCAGCCCCAGCATTTT. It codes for CIPRGEIGNQPQHF.

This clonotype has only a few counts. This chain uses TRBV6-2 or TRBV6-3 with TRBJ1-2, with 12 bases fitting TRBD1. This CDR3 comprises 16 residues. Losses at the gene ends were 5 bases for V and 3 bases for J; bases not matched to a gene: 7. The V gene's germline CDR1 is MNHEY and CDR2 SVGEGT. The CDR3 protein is CASSRMGQGADYGYTF. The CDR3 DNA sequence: TGTGCCAGCAGTCGCATGGGACAGGGGGCGGACTATGGCTACACCTTC.

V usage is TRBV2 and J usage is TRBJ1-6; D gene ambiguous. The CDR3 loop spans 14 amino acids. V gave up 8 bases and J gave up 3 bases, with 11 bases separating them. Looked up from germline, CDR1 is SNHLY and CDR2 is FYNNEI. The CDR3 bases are TGTGCCAGCCGGCCAGCCTTCTATAATTCACCCCTCCACTTT. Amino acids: CASRPAFYNSPLHF.

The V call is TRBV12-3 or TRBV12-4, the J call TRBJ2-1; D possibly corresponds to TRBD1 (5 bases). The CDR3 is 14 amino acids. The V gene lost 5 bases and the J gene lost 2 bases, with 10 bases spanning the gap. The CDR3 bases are TGTGCCAGCAGTCGCGACAGAGCCTACAATGAGCAGTTCTTC. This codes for CASSRDRAYNEQFF.

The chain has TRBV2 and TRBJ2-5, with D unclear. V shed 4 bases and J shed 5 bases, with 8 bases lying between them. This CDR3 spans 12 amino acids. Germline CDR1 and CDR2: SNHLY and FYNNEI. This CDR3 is CASSVYGETQYF. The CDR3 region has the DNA TGTGCCAGCAGTGTCTACGGGGAGACCCAGTACTTC. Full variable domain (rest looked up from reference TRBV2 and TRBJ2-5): EPEVTQTPSHQVTQMGQEVILRCVPISNHLYFYWYRQILGQKVEFLVSFYNNEISEKSEIFDDQFSVERPDGSNFTLKIRSTKLEDSAMYFCASSVYGETQYFGPGTRLLVL.

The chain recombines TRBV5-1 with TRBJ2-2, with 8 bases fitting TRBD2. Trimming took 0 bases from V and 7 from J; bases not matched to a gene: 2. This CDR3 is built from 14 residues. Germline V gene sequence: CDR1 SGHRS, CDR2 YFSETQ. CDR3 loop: CASSLATSGGELFF. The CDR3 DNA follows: TGCGCCAGCAGCTTGGCCACTAGCGGCGGGGAGCTGTTTTTT.

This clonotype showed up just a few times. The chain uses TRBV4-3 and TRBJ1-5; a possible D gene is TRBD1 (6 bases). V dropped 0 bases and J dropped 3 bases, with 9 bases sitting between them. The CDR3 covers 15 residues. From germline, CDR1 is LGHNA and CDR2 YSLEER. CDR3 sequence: CASSQDRGINQPQHF. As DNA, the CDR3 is TGCGCCAGCAGCCAAGATAGGGGGATCAATCAGCCCCAGCATTTT.

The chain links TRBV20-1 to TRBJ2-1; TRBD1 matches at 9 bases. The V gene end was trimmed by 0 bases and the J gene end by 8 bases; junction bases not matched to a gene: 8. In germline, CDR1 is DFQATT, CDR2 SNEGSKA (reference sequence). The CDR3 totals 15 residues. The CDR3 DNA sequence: TGCAGTGCTAGAGATCTGGGAACAGGGGGCGATGAGCAGTTCTTC. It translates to CSARDLGTGGDEQFF.

CDR3 region: CASSRDTQYF. CDR3 in DNA: TGTGCCAGCAGTAGAGATACGCAGTATTTT. The rearrangement uses TRBV6-6 and TRBJ2-3; D gene uncertain. The CDR3 is 10 residues long. V was clipped by 5 bases and J by 5 bases, with 2 bases between them. In germline, CDR1 is MNHNY, CDR2 SVGAGI (reference sequence).

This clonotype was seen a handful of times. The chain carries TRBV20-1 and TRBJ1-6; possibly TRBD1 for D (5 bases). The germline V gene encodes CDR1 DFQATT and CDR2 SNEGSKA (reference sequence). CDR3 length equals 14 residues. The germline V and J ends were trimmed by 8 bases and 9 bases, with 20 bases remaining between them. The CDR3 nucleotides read TGCAGTTCTGTGGGGGGGAAGCCAGGTTCACCCCTCCACTTT. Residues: CSSVGGKPGSPLHF.